The clone carrying this T cell receptor (beta chain) was recorded at least ten times. Its specificity is unknown. The study collected blood at first hyperthyroidism diagnosis, before any ophthalmopathy symptoms arose. This sample is drawn from a study of T cells in Graves' hyperthyroidism and ophthalmopathy. Study summary: Before treatment of any kind, peripheral blood was taken at initial diagnosis.

Researchers amplified the TCR beta CDR3 regions from RNA transcripts. TCR CDR3 underwent first-round RT-PCR with the HTBI primer set. TCRdb passed the multiplex PCR reads through MiXCR, listing each CDR3 protein once. The sample consists of 300,000 to 450,000 distinct CDR3 sequences, roughly 13% of them appearing once. Broader study findings: Blood also contained most expanded thyroid clonotypes above 0.001.

Germline V gives CDR1 KGHSY, CDR2 FQNENV. The CDR3 consists of 18 residues. Trimming pared 6 bases from V and 4 bases from J, leaving 25 bases between. Sample: blood. This receptor was taken from a man aged 25 to 40 with Graves' hyperthyroidism that later progressed to Graves' ophthalmopathy. V gene TRBV16 combines with J gene TRBJ1-5; no firm D call. The CDR3 DNA reads TGTGCCAGCAGTTGGTCCACCCACGCTCCACCGAAGAATCAGCCCCAGCATTTT. This sequence encodes CASSWSTHAPPKNQPQHF. The full variable domain, with the rest looked up from reference TRBV16 and TRBJ1-5, is GEEVAQTPKHLVRGEGQKAKLYCAPIKGHSYVFWYQQVLKNEFKFLISFQNENVFDETGMPKERFSAKCLPNSPCSLEIQATKLEDSAVYFCASSWSTHAPPKNQPQHFGDGTRLSIL.